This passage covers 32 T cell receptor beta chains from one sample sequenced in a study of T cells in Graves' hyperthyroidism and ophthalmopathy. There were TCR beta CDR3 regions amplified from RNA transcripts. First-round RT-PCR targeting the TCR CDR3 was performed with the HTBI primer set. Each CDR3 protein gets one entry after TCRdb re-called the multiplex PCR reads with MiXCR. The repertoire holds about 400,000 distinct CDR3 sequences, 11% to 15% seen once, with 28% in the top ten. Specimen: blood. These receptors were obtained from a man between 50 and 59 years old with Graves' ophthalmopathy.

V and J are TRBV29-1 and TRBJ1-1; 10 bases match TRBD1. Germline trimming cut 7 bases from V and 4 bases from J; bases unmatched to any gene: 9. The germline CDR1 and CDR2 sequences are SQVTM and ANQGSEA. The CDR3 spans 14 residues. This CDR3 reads CSGRTGGIGTEAFF. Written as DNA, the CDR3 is TGCAGCGGCCGGACAGGGGGAATAGGCACTGAAGCTTTCTTT.

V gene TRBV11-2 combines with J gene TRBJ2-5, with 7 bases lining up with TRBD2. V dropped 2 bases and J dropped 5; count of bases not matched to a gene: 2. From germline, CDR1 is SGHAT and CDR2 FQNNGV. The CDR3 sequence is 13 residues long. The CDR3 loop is CASSLWGGETQYF. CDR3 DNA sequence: TGTGCCAGCAGCTTATGGGGGGGGGAGACCCAGTACTTC.

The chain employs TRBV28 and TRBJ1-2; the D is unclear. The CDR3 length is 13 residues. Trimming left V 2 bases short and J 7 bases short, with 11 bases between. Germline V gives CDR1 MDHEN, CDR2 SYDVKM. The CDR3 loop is CASSLLGASGYTF. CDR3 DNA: TGTGCCAGCAGTTTACTGGGTGCTAGTGGCTACACCTTC.

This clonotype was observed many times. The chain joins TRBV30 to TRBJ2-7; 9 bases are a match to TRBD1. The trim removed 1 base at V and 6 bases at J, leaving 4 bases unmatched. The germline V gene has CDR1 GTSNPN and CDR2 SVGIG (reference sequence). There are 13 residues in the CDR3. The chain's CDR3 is CAWSAGQGAEQYF. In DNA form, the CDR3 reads TGTGCCTGGAGTGCGGGACAGGGAGCCGAGCAGTACTTC.

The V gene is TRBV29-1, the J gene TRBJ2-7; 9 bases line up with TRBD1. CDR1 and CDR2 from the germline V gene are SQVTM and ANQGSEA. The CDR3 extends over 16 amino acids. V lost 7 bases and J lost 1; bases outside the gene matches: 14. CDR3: CSAETAGTGFSYEQYF. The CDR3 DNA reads TGCAGCGCAGAAACGGCCGGGACAGGGTTTTCCTACGAGCAGTACTTC.

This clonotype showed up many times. The CDR3 DNA sequence: TGTGCCAGCAGCCAAGATCCTACAAGCACAGATACGCAGTATTTT. Translated: CASSQDPTSTDTQYF. This chain joins TRBV4-2 and TRBJ2-3, with D unclear. The ends were cut back, 0 bases at V and 0 bases at J, with 7 bases in the middle. Germline assignment: CDR1 LGHNA and CDR2 YNFKEQ. This CDR3 has 15 amino acids.

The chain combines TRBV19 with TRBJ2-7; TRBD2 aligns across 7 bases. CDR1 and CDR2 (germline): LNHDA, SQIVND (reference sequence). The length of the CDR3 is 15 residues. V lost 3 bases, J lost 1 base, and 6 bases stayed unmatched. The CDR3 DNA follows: TGTGCCAGTAGTATGGGCGGGGGAAGGTCCTACGAGCAGTACTTC. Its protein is CASSMGGGRSYEQYF.

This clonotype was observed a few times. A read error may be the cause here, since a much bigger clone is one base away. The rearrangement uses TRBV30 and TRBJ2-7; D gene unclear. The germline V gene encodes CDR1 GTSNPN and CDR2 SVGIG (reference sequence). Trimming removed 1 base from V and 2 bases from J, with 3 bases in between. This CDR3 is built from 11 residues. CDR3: CAWSGPYEQYF. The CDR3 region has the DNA TGTGCCTGGAGTGGCCCCTACGAGCAGTACTTC. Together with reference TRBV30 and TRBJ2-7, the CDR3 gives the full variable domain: SQTIHQWPATLVQPVGSPLSLECTVEGTSNPNLYWYRQAAGRGLQLLFYSVGIGQISSEVPQNLSASRPQDRQFILSSKKLLLSDSGFYLCAWSGPYEQYFGPGTRLTVT.

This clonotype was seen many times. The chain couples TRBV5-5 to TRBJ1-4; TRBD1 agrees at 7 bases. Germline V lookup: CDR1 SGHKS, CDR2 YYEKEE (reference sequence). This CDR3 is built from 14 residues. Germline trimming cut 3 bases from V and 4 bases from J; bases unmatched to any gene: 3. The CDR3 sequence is CASSWGQINEKLFF. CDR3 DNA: TGTGCCAGCAGCTGGGGACAGATTAATGAAAAACTGTTTTTT.

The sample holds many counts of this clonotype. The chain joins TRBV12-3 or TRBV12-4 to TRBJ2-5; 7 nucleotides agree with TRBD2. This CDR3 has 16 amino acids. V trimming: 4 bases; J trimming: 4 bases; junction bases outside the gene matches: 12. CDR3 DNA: TGTGCCAGCAGTTCCTTCGCGGGAGTCTTAGGAGAGACCCAGTACTTC. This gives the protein CASSSFAGVLGETQYF.

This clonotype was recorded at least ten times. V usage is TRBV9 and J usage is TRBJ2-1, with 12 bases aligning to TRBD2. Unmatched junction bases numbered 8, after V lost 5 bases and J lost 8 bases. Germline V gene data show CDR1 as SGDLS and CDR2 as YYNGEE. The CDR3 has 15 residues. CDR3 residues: CASSETSGSYDEQFF. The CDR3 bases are TGTGCCAGCAGTGAGACTAGCGGGAGTTACGATGAGCAGTTCTTC.

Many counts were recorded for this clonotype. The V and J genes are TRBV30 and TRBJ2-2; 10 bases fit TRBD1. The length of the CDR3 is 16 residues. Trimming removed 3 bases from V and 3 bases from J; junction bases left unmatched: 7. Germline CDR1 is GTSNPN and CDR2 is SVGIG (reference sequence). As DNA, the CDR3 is TGTGCCTGGAGCGTCGACAGGGGGCTGTACACCGGGGAGCTGTTTTTT. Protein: CAWSVDRGLYTGELFF.

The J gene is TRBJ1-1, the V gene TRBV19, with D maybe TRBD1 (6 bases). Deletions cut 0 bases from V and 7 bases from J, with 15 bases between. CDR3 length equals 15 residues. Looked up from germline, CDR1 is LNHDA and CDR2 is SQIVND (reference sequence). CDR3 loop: CASSIDDTGRREAFF. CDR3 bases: TGTGCCAGTAGTATAGACGATACAGGGCGGCGTGAAGCTTTCTTT.

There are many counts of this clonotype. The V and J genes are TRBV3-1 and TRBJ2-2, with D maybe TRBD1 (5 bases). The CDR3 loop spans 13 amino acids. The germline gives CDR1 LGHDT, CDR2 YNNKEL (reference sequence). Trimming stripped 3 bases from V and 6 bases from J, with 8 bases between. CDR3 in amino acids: CASSQTDAGELFF. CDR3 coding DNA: TGTGCCAGCAGCCAGACAGACGCCGGGGAGCTGTTTTTT.

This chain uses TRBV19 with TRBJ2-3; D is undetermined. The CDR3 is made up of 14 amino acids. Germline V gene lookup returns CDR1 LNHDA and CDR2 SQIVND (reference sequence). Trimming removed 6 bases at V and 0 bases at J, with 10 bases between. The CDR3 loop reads CASRERLSTDTQYF. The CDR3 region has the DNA TGTGCCAGTAGGGAAAGGCTTAGCACAGATACGCAGTATTTT.

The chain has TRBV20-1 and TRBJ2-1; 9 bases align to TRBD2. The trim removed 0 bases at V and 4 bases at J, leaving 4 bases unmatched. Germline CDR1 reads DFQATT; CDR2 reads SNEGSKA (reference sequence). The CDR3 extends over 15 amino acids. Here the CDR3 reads CSARDLREGYNEQFF. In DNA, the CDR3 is TGCAGTGCTAGAGATTTGCGGGAGGGTTACAATGAGCAGTTCTTC.

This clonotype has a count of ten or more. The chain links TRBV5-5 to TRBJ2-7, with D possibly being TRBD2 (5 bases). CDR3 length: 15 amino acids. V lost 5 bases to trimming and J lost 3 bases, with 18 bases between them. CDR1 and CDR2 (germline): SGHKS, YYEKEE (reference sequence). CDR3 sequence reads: CASRAGRPDYYEQYF. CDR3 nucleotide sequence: TGTGCCAGCAGGGCCGGCCGTCCCGACTACTACGAGCAGTACTTC.

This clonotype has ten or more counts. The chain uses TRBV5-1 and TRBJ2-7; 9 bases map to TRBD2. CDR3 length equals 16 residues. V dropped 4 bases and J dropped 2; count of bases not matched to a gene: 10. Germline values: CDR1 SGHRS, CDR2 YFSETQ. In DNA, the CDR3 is TGCGCCAGCAGCCCCTCGGCGGGAGGGCCCACCTACGAGCAGTACTTC. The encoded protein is CASSPSAGGPTYEQYF.

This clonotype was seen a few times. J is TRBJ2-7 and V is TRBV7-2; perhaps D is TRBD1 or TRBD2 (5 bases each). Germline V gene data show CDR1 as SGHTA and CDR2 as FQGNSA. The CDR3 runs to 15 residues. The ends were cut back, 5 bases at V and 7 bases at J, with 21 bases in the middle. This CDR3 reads CASSRQGDGLGEQYF. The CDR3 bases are TGTGCCAGCAGCCGCCAAGGGGACGGTCTGGGGGAGCAGTACTTC.

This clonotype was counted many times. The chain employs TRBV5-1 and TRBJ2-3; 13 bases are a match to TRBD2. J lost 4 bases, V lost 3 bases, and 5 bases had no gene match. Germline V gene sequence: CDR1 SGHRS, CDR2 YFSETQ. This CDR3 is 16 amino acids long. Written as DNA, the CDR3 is TGCGCCAGCAGCTCCAGGGGACTAGCGGGATCAGATACGCAGTATTTT. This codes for CASSSRGLAGSDTQYF. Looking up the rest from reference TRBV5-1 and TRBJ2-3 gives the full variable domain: KAGVTQTPRYLIKTRGQQVTLSCSPISGHRSVSWYQQTPGQGLQFLFEYFSETQRNKGNFPGRFSGRQFSNSRSEMNVSTLELGDSALYLCASSSRGLAGSDTQYFGPGTRLTVL.

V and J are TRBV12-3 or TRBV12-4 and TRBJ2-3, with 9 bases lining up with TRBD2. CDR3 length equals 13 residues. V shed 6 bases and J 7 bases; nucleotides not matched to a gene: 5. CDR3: CASSRTSANTQYF. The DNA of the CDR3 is TGTGCCAGCAGCCGGACTAGCGCAAATACGCAGTATTTT.

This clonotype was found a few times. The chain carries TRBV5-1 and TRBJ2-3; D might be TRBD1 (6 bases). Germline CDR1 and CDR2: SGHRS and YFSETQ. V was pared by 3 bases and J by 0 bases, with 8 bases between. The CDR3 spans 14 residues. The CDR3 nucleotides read TGCGCCAGCAGCTGGGGGCAGAGCACAGATACGCAGTATTTT. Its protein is CASSWGQSTDTQYF. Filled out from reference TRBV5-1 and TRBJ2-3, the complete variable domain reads KAGVTQTPRYLIKTRGQQVTLSCSPISGHRSVSWYQQTPGQGLQFLFEYFSETQRNKGNFPGRFSGRQFSNSRSEMNVSTLELGDSALYLCASSWGQSTDTQYFGPGTRLTVL.

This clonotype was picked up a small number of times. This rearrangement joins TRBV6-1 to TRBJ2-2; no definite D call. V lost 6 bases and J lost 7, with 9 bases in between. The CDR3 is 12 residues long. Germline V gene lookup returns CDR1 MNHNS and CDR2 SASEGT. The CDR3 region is CASRPHSGELFF. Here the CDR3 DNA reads TGTGCCAGCAGACCGCATAGCGGGGAGCTGTTTTTT.

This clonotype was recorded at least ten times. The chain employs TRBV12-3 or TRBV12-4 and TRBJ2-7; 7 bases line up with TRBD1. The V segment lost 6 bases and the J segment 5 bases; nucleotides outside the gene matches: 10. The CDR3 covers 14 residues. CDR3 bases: TGTGCCAGCAGCCTACCGACAGGGAACAACGAGCAGTACTTC. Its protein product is CASSLPTGNNEQYF.

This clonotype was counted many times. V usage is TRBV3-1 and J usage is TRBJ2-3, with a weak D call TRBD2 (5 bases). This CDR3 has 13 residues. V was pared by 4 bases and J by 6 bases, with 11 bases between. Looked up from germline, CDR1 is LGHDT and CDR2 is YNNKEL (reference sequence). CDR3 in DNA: TGTGCCAGCAGCCTTTACTCGGGGGATACGCAGTATTTT. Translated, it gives CASSLYSGDTQYF.

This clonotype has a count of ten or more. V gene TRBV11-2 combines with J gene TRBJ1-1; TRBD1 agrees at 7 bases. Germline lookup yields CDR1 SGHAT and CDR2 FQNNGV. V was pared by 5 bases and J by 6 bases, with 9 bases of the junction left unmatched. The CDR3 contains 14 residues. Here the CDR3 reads CASSQDRVNPEAFF. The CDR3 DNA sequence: TGTGCCAGCAGCCAAGACAGGGTTAATCCTGAAGCTTTCTTT.

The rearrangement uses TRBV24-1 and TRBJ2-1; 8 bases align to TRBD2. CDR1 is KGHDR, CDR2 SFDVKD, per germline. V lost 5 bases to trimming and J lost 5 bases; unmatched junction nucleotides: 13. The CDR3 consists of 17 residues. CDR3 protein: CATSASYREGFDNEQFF. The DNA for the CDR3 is TGTGCCACCAGTGCTTCCTATCGGGAGGGCTTCGACAATGAGCAGTTCTTC.

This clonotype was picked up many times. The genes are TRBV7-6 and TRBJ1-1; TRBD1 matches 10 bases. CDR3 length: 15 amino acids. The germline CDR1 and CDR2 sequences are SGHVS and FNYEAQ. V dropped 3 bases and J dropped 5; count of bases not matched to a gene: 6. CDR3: CASSFEGTGVTEAFF. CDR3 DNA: TGTGCCAGCAGCTTCGAGGGGACAGGGGTGACTGAAGCTTTCTTT.

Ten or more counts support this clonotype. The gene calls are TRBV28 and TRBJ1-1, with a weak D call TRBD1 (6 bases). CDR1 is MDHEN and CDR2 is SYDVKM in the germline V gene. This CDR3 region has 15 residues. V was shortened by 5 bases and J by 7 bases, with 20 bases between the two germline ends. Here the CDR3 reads CASSQPRGARSEAFF. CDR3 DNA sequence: TGTGCCAGCAGTCAGCCTAGGGGGGCTCGCAGTGAAGCTTTCTTT.

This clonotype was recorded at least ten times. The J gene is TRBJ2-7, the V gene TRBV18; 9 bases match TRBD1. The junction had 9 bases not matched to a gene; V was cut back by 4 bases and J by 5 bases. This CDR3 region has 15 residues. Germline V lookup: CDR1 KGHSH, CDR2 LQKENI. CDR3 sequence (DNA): TGTGCCAGCTCACTGTCCCGGACAGGGGAGCACGAGCAGTACTTC. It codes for CASSLSRTGEHEQYF. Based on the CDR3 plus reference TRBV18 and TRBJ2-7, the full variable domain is NAGVMQNPRHLVRRRGQEARLRCSPMKGHSHVYWYRQLPEEGLKFMVYLQKENIIDESGMPKERFSAEFPKEGPSILRIQQVVRGDSAAYFCASSLSRTGEHEQYFGPGTRLTVT.

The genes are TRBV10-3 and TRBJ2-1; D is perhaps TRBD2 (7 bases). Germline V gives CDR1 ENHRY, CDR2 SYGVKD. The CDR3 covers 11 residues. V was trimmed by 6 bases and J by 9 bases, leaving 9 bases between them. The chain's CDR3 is CAIRRGGEQFF. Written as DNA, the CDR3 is TGTGCCATCAGAAGGGGGGGTGAGCAGTTCTTC.

The CDR3 is CATSRRQTNTEAFF. The DNA of the CDR3 is TGTGCCACCAGCCGCAGACAGACCAACACTGAAGCTTTCTTT. The chain uses TRBV15 and TRBJ1-1, with D possibly matching TRBD1 (5 bases). V lost 5 bases, J lost 2 bases, and 12 bases lay in between. The CDR3 consists of 14 residues. Germline-derived CDR1 and CDR2 are LNHNV and YYDKDF (reference sequence).